One sample yielded the 18 T cell receptor beta chains listed below, sequenced in a study of sequential checkpoint blockade in melanoma. Sequenced by immunoSEQ multiplex PCR; TCRdb stores in-frame clones only, minus some. The data contain tens of thousands of clones, 32% of them singletons. Treatment specified: randomized to nivolumab then ipilimumab (arm A) or the reverse (arm B). The specimen was tumor tissue (inferred from file names), collected from a patient given nivolumab and ipilimumab in sequence. The receptors originated from a human donor with melanoma.

This clone was found a few times. The chain uses TRBV18 and TRBJ2-7; TRBD2 aligns across 7 bases. CDR1 and CDR2 from the germline V gene are KGHSH and LQKENI. V was pared by 4 bases and J by 6 bases, with 9 bases of the junction left unmatched. This CDR3 contains 14 residues. CDR3 sequence reads: CASSLGGEFGEQYF. DNA of the CDR3: TGTGCCAGCTCACTTGGGGGGGAATTCGGCGAGCAGTACTTC.

This rearrangement joins TRBV9 to TRBJ2-7; TRBD2 might be the D (6 bases). Germline V gene data show CDR1 as SGDLS and CDR2 as YYNGEE. The CDR3 is made up of 14 amino acids. Between the trimmed V and J ends, which lost 0 bases and 5 bases, there was a span of 12 bases. The CDR3 DNA reads TGTGCCAGCAGCGTAGGTCTAGCGCTGGACGAGCAGTACTTC. Translating it yields CASSVGLALDEQYF.

This clone was observed a few times. The chain carries TRBV6-8 and TRBJ1-2; D uncertain. V gave up 2 bases and J gave up 4 bases, with 11 bases separating them. The CDR3 spans 14 residues. Germline assignment: CDR1 MNHGY and CDR2 SAAAGT. The CDR3 coding sequence is TGTGCCAGCAGTTACAATATCGGTTTCTATGGCTACACCTTC. Translating gives CASSYNIGFYGYTF.

Ten or more counts support this clone. The chain links TRBV7-5 to TRBJ2-5. TRBV7-5 is noted as a pseudogene. The CDR3 length is 15 residues. The CDR3 sequence is CASSGPGLQLGAQYF. For the CDR3, the DNA is TGTGCCAGCAGCGGACCCGGGCTCCAGCTGGGGGCCCAGTACTTC.

CDR3 residues: CAWSGSWVDSNQPQHF. The CDR3 nucleotides read TGTGCCTGGAGTGGCAGTTGGGTAGATAGCAATCAGCCCCAGCATTTT. The chain is built from TRBV30 and TRBJ1-5; D is unclear. V lost 1 base to trimming and J lost 0 bases, with 13 bases between them. The CDR3 runs to 16 residues. From germline, CDR1 is GTSNPN and CDR2 SVGIG (reference sequence).

The chain combines TRBV19 with TRBJ1-1; 10 nucleotides match TRBD1. Germline values: CDR1 LNHDA, CDR2 SQIVND (reference sequence). The CDR3 has 17 residues. The V and J ends lost 3 bases and 4 bases, in that order; junction bases with no gene match: 11. The CDR3 region has the DNA TGTGCCAGTAGTATCGACGGGACAGGGGTAGGTGGCACTGAAGCTTTCTTT. It translates to CASSIDGTGVGGTEAFF.

This clone has more than one count but fewer than ten. The genes are TRBV11-3 and TRBJ2-7, with a possible D match to TRBD1 (6 bases). The CDR3 totals 15 residues. CDR1 and CDR2 from the germline V gene are SGHNT and YENEEA. V lost 1 base, J lost 0 bases, and 10 bases lay in between. The CDR3 DNA is TGTGCCAGCAGCTTAGGACAGGCAACCTCCTACGAGCAGTACTTC. Translated: CASSLGQATSYEQYF. Together with reference TRBV11-3 and TRBJ2-7, the CDR3 gives the full variable domain: EAGVVQSPRYKIIEKKQPVAFWCNPISGHNTLYWYLQNLGQGPELLIRYENEEAVDDSQLPKDRFSAERLKGVDSTLKIQPAELGDSAVYLCASSLGQATSYEQYFGPGTRLTVT.

DNA of the CDR3: TGTGCCAGCTCACCAGCAGGGGTGAACACTGAAGCTTTCTTT. Translated: CASSPAGVNTEAFF. This rearrangement joins TRBV18 to TRBJ1-1; possible D gene TRBD1, 6 bases. CDR3 size: 14 residues. Germline V gene sequence: CDR1 KGHSH, CDR2 LQKENI. V was shortened by 2 bases and J by 0 bases, with 7 bases between the two germline ends.

The V and J genes are TRBV18 and TRBJ2-3, with 7 bases identical to TRBD2. With V trimmed by 4 bases and J by 3 bases, 7 bases remained unmatched. CDR1 KGHSH and CDR2 LQKENI come from the germline V gene. The CDR3 runs to 15 residues. Written as DNA, the CDR3 is TGTGCCAGCTCACTGCAAGCGGGACCTACAGATACGCAGTATTTT. Its protein product is CASSLQAGPTDTQYF.

The rearrangement uses TRBV7-6 and TRBJ2-7, with TRBD2 identical over 10 bases. The CDR3 sequence is 14 residues long. V shed 8 bases, J shed 2 bases, and the junction held 6 bases outside the gene matches. CDR1 SGHVS and CDR2 FNYEAQ come from the germline V gene. The CDR3 coding sequence is TGTGCCAGCGGCCTCGGGACTAGCGCCTACGAGCAGTACTTC. Its protein product is CASGLGTSAYEQYF.

This clone has only a few counts. V and J are TRBV7-1 and TRBJ2-3, with a weak D call TRBD2 (6 bases). TRBV7-1 is identified as an open reading frame with a role that is uncertain. CDR3 length equals 15 residues. Trimming left V 5 bases short and J 2 bases short, with 14 bases between. CDR3 protein: CASSKGAGLTDTQYF. The CDR3 region has the DNA TGTGCCAGCAGCAAAGGGGCGGGACTCACAGATACGCAGTATTTT.

This clone has a single count. Distinct nucleotide sequences in the sample also encode this CDR3. This chain links TRBV18 with TRBJ2-1; 9 bases are a match to TRBD1. V was clipped by 0 bases and J by 7 bases; unmatched bases: 1. CDR1 and CDR2 (germline): KGHSH, LQKENI. The CDR3 extends over 14 amino acids. CDR3: CASSPPGQGNEQFF. The CDR3 nucleotides are TGTGCCAGCTCACCACCGGGACAGGGAAATGAGCAGTTCTTC.

CDR3 nucleotide sequence: TGTGCTAGTGGTTTAGGGTCAAATCAGCCCCAGCATTTT. Translation: CASGLGSNQPQHF. The gene calls are TRBV12-5 and TRBJ1-5, with D uncertain. The CDR3 consists of 13 residues. Germline V gene lookup returns CDR1 LGHNT and CDR2 FRNRAP. V lost 3 bases and J 4 bases, leaving 7 bases between the germline ends.

This chain uses TRBV7-4 with TRBJ2-7; tentative D call: TRBD1 (6 bases). V gave up 1 base and J gave up 4 bases, with 8 bases separating them. The CDR3 is 13 amino acids. Per the germline V gene, CDR1 is SGHVT and CDR2 is SQSDAQ. The CDR3 nucleotides are TGTGCCAGCAGCTTAGGGACAGCTTACGAGCAGTACTTC. This codes for CASSLGTAYEQYF.

There are many counts of this clone. The rearrangement joins TRBV11-3 to TRBJ2-3, with 8 bases matching TRBD2. The CDR3 has 15 amino acids. J gave up 6 bases and V 4 bases, and 9 bases lay outside the gene matches. Germline assignment: CDR1 SGHNT and CDR2 YENEEA. In nucleotides, the CDR3 is TGTGCCAGCAGCTCCCGGGGTAGCGGGATGGATACGCAGTATTTT. Translated, it gives CASSSRGSGMDTQYF. Supplemented by reference TRBV11-3 and TRBJ2-3, the full variable domain reads EAGVVQSPRYKIIEKKQPVAFWCNPISGHNTLYWYLQNLGQGPELLIRYENEEAVDDSQLPKDRFSAERLKGVDSTLKIQPAELGDSAVYLCASSSRGSGMDTQYFGPGTRLTVL.

The chain links TRBV6-8 to TRBJ2-7; no clear D. V lost 6 bases and J lost 3, with 9 bases in between. Looked up from germline, CDR1 is MNHGY and CDR2 is SAAAGT. The CDR3 extends over 12 amino acids. The CDR3 here is CASSRRYYEQYF. In DNA, the CDR3 is TGTGCCAGCAGCCGACGATACTACGAGCAGTACTTC.

This clone was observed a handful of times. The chain recombines TRBV6-8 with TRBJ2-4; D is unresolved. V shed 0 bases and J shed 8 bases, with 17 bases lying between them. CDR1 is MNHGY, CDR2 SAAAGT, per germline. The CDR3 is 16 residues long. CDR3 amino acids: CASSYSQFPRNDIQYF. Here the CDR3 DNA reads TGTGCCAGCAGTTACTCCCAGTTCCCTCGTAATGACATTCAGTACTTC.

This clone turned up a few times. The chain links TRBV18 to TRBJ2-3, with D tentatively TRBD1 (6 bases). The CDR3 is made up of 14 amino acids. The V gene's germline CDR1 is KGHSH and CDR2 LQKENI. Trimming pared 3 bases from V and 3 bases from J, leaving 10 bases between. The CDR3 nucleotides read TGTGCCAGCTCACCGGGGGACATTACAGATACGCAGTATTTT. Its translation: CASSPGDITDTQYF.